This TCR beta chain was identified during a study of OX40 agonist ivuxolimab in advanced cancers. Study information: Dose-escalation patients suffered from hepatocellular carcinoma, melanoma, renal cell or head and neck cancer. Partial responses were seen in three patients, one with hepatocellular carcinoma and two with cutaneous melanoma.

Sampled blood was obtained at baseline, cycle 4 day 1, and cycle 7 day 1. V dropped 2 bases and J dropped 7; count of bases not matched to a gene: 4. The CDR3 runs to 15 residues. In germline, CDR1 is SGHVS, CDR2 FNYEAQ. Assay used: immunoSEQ multiplex PCR; TCRdb lists only in-frame clones, some missing. The data show more than 90,000 clones, 70% to 85% seen once. V and J are TRBV7-6 and TRBJ2-2; TRBD2 matches at 10 bases. Sequences were derived from CD4+ or CD8+ T cells sorted from blood, sampled in a trial of the OX40 agonist ivuxolimab. This TCR came from an adult with an advanced solid tumor such as melanoma, head and neck, liver or kidney cancer. Written as DNA, the CDR3 is TGTGCCAGCAGCTTACTAGCGGGAGAAATCGGGGAGCTGTTTTTT. This encodes CASSLLAGEIGELFF.